The next 10 T cell receptor beta chains were all read from a single sample in a study of Ad26.COV2.S vaccination and SARS-CoV-2 variants. Documented treatment: some 20 received Ad26.COV2.S at low or high dose, single or two shots; five or six received placebo; per-sample allocation not given. Samples analyzed were those drawn on day 63 after the first vaccine or placebo injection. Generated by immunoSEQ multiplex PCR, the TCRdb table keeps only in-frame clones and is missing some. The sample shows a few hundred thousand clones, 89% of them seen only once. Sequencing used peripheral blood, obtained in a trial of Ad26.COV2.S vaccine versus placebo. The receptors were gathered from a person between 18 and 59 years old who received the Ad26.COV2.S COVID-19 vaccine or a placebo.

The CDR3 sequence is CASSSGQNYGYTF. CDR3 in DNA: TGTGCCAGCAGTTCGGGACAGAACTATGGCTACACCTTC. This chain uses TRBV5-4 with TRBJ1-2, with 7 bases aligning to TRBD1. The J segment lost 2 bases and the V segment lost 5 bases, leaving 3 bases of the junction unmatched. This CDR3 is 13 amino acids long. Germline-derived CDR1 and CDR2 are SGHNT and YYREEE (reference sequence).

V usage is TRBV29-1 and J usage is TRBJ1-1; the match to TRBD1 covers 7 bases. CDR3 length equals 17 residues. Germline loops: CDR1 SQVTM, CDR2 ANQGSEA. The J segment lost 6 bases and the V segment lost 1 base, leaving 17 bases of the junction unmatched. In DNA form, the CDR3 reads TGCAGCGTTGAAGGTCCAAGCGCGACAGGGTTAGGGGCTGAAGCTTTCTTT. It encodes CSVEGPSATGLGAEAFF.

The V and J genes are TRBV7-2 and TRBJ1-1, with 12 positions matching TRBD1. V lost 5 bases, J lost 10 bases, and 20 bases stayed unmatched. From germline, CDR1 is SGHTA and CDR2 FQGNSA. CDR3 length equals 18 residues. The CDR3 loop reads CASSQNLGTGGSFRLAFF. The CDR3 DNA is TGTGCCAGCAGCCAAAATTTGGGGACAGGGGGCAGTTTTCGGTTAGCTTTCTTT.

The J gene is TRBJ2-1, the V gene TRBV6-5, with TRBD2 identical over 8 bases. This CDR3 spans 15 amino acids. Germline CDR1 and CDR2: MNHEY and SVGAGI. V was pared by 5 bases and J by 7 bases, with 10 bases of the junction left unmatched. The CDR3 loop is CASSKDGSGRNEQFF. CDR3 nucleotide sequence: TGTGCCAGCAGTAAGGATGGGAGCGGGAGAAATGAGCAGTTCTTC.

This chain joins TRBV4-2 and TRBJ1-2, with 8 bases aligning to TRBD1. Germline V lookup: CDR1 LGHNA, CDR2 YNFKEQ. The trim removed 1 base at V and 4 bases at J, leaving 8 bases unmatched. This CDR3 has 16 amino acids. This CDR3 reads CASSQVATTGGYGYTF. The CDR3 bases are TGTGCCAGCAGCCAAGTTGCAACCACAGGGGGCTATGGCTACACCTTC.

This chain joins TRBV7-7 and TRBJ2-1, with D perhaps TRBD2 (6 bases). CDR1 and CDR2 from the germline V gene are SSHAT and FNYEAQ (reference sequence). The ends were cut back, 1 base at V and 9 bases at J, with 13 bases in the middle. The length of the CDR3 is 14 residues. CDR3 region: CASSLGGVGFEQFF. Written as DNA, the CDR3 is TGTGCCAGCAGCTTAGGGGGGGTTGGTTTTGAGCAGTTCTTC.

The chain couples TRBV15 to TRBJ1-2; TRBD1 might be the D (5 bases). Germline CDR1 is LNHNV and CDR2 is YYDKDF (reference sequence). The CDR3 has 14 residues. V lost 5 bases and J lost 4, with 14 bases in between. CDR3 sequence: CATSGRDLFYGYTF. CDR3 nucleotide sequence: TGTGCCACCAGCGGCCGGGACCTATTCTATGGCTACACCTTC.

The chain couples TRBV6-6 to TRBJ1-2, with D perhaps TRBD1 (5 bases). V lost 2 bases and J lost 7, with 11 bases in between. Germline V CDR1 and CDR2: MNHNY, SVGAGI (reference sequence). The length of the CDR3 is 13 residues. CDR3 DNA: TGTGCCAGCAGTTACGGCCGGGGGGGTGGCTACACCTTC. Protein product: CASSYGRGGGYTF.

The J gene is TRBJ2-3, the V gene TRBV6-2 or TRBV6-3; the match to TRBD2 covers 11 bases. Germline V gene data show CDR1 as MNHEY and CDR2 as SVGEGT. The CDR3 runs to 16 residues. V lost 2 bases, J lost 9 bases, and 10 bases stayed unmatched. DNA of the CDR3: TGTGCCAGCAGTTACATCGGGATAGCGGGAGGGCCCACGCAGTATTTT. This gives the protein CASSYIGIAGGPTQYF.

This clone showed up just a few times. J is TRBJ2-5 and V is TRBV19, with 7 bases lining up with TRBD2. Germline values: CDR1 LNHDA, CDR2 SQIVND (reference sequence). The CDR3 contains 15 residues. Trimming removed 5 bases from V and 5 bases from J; junction bases left unmatched: 11. The DNA for the CDR3 is TGTGCCAGTAGTGAGCGGGATCTGGGCGGGGAGACCCAGTACTTC. Translated: CASSERDLGGETQYF.